The source of this T cell receptor beta chain is a study of CD8 T cells in Susac syndrome. Notes on the study in general: Acknowledgment was made by the study that its TCR sequencing and HLA analysis involved a relatively small number of individuals.

In regard to this clonotype: The antigen is undetermined.

A quantity of roughly 0.5 to 1 ug RNA underwent reverse transcription using random hexamers. A multiplex approach, immunoSEQ multiplex PCR, amplified TCR beta CDR3 across 54 Vbeta and 13 Jbeta. TCRdb reprocessed the immunoSEQ multiplex PCR reads with MiXCR, giving one entry per CDR3 protein. This table holds about 120,000 distinct CDR3 sequences, roughly 94% found once. TCR beta was sequenced from blood CD8+ and CD4+ T cells. The TEMRA cells underwent FACS enrichment, while the CD8+ and CD4+ T cells underwent negative isolation. What was sequenced was CD4+ T cells from PBMCs. This TCR was sampled from a human donor in good health.

This chain's CDR3 is CASSLSGSPAGNEQFF. In nucleotides, the CDR3 is TGTGCCAGCAGTTTAAGCGGGAGCCCGGCCGGCAATGAGCAGTTCTTC. This sequence joins TRBV28 and TRBJ2-1, with TRBD2 identical over 8 bases. This CDR3 spans 16 amino acids. Losses at the gene ends were 2 bases for V and 6 bases for J; bases not matched to a gene: 9. Looked up from germline, CDR1 is MDHEN and CDR2 is SYDVKM.